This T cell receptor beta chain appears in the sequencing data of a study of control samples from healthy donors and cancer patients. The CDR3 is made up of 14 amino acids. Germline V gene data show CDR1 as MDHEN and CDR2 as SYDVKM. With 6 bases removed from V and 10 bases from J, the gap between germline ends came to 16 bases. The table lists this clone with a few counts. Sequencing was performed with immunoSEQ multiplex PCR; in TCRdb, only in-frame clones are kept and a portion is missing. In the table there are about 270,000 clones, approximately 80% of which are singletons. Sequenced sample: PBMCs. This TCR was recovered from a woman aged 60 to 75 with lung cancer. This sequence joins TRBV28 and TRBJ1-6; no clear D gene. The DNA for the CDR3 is TGTGCCAGCAGGATGACTCCCGCAAACTCACCCCTCCACTTT. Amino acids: CASRMTPANSPLHF.